This TCR beta chain was identified in a study of spatial heterogeneity in lung cancer. Across the whole study: Detection consistently yielded more beta chains than alpha chains. The study observed each unique TCR and UMI combination more than ten times on average in raw reads. General study results and limits: Ubiquitous expanded tumor TCRs were seen in blood more at resection than at follow-up.

This clonotype turned up a few times. Its antigen is unidentified. The CDR3 totals 15 residues. Trimming took off 3 bases at V and 0 bases at J, with 13 bases between the two ends. Looked up from germline, CDR1 is SGDLS and CDR2 is YYNGEE. TCRdb re-derived calls from the 5' RACE reads in MiXCR, one entry per CDR3 protein. The sample yields approximately 40,000 distinct CDR3 sequences, roughly 15% seen once. Time point denoted: sample taken at primary tumor resection. TCRs were sequenced from unsorted whole RNA of tumor, nontumor lung or PBMC. The approximately 67 donors had untreated early-stage non-small cell lung cancer.

The chain links TRBV9 to TRBJ2-7; D is perhaps TRBD2 (7 bases). This receptor was identified in a male donor with early-stage non-small cell lung cancer. This material consisted of PBMCs, taken at surgery. Here the CDR3 reads CASSAGGGISYEQYF. Written as DNA, the CDR3 is TGTGCCAGCAGCGCTGGGGGGGGCATCTCCTACGAGCAGTACTTC.